The 3 T cell receptor beta chains given below trace back to one sample, sequenced in a study of response to subunit inactivated influenza vaccine. TCRdb analysed the RT-PCR reads with MiXCR anew, one entry per CDR3 protein. Among approximately 530,000 distinct CDR3 sequences, approximately 7.6% were seen once, and the ten largest hold 10% to 15%. Sample: PBMCs from blood, taken around 2 years after vaccination. The receptor source for this set is a man between 50 and 69 years old who received an inactivated influenza vaccine.

This clonotype occurred a few times. This chain links TRBV7-3 with TRBJ2-7; 10 bases agree with TRBD1. CDR3 length: 14 amino acids. CDR1 is SGHTA, CDR2 FQGTGA, per germline. The V segment lost 6 bases and the J segment 6 bases; nucleotides outside the gene matches: 8. This CDR3 is CASRSGTGVGEQYF. In DNA form, the CDR3 reads TGTGCCAGCAGGAGCGGGACAGGGGTCGGCGAGCAGTACTTC.

The genes are TRBV10-3 and TRBJ1-2; D perhaps matches TRBD1 (6 bases). V gave up 2 bases and J gave up 7 bases, with 11 bases separating them. From germline, CDR1 is ENHRY and CDR2 SYGVKD. The CDR3 covers 13 residues. The chain's CDR3 is CAISERQDGGYTF. CDR3 nucleotide sequence: TGTGCCATCAGTGAGAGACAGGATGGTGGCTACACCTTC.

This clonotype appeared a single time. The chain links TRBV6-1 to TRBJ2-1, with a tentative D call TRBD2 (5 bases). The germline V gene has CDR1 MNHNS and CDR2 SASEGT. The V end was cut by 5 bases, the J end by 6 bases, with 11 bases between. The length of the CDR3 is 13 residues. Here the CDR3 reads CASSSTRRNEQFF. CDR3 nucleotides: TGTGCCAGCAGTAGTACTAGACGCAATGAGCAGTTCTTC.